The 25 T cell receptor beta chains listed next were all sequenced from one sample in a study of blood T cell repertoires in COVID-19 (TCRdb year 2020). Library generation was performed with the immunoSEQ multiplex PCR assay. Not all clones reach the TCRdb copy of this immuneACCESS table, which keeps in-frame sequences only. Checked studies attribute under half of the gap to unresolved V genes and leave the rest unexplained. This sample gives 150,000 to 200,000 clones in total; over 75% of them show up just once. Jointly, the top ten make up 6.5% to 8% of the sample. Sample: PBMCs or T cells enriched from blood (not recorded which). Receptor source: a woman between 50 and 59 years old who had recovered from COVID-19.

The gene calls are TRBV2 and TRBJ2-5; 8 bases are a match to TRBD2. The junction had 8 bases not matched to a gene; V was cut back by 4 bases and J by 1 base. The CDR3 runs to 16 residues. Germline CDR1 SNHLY, CDR2 FYNNEI. This CDR3 is CASSGLAGTSQETQYF. The CDR3 DNA sequence: TGTGCCAGCAGTGGGTTAGCGGGGACCTCCCAAGAGACCCAGTACTTC.

V usage is TRBV11-3 and J usage is TRBJ2-5; possible D gene TRBD1, 6 bases. The germline V gene has CDR1 SGHNT and CDR2 YENEEA. The CDR3 consists of 14 residues. Trimming shortened V by 5 bases and J by 1 base, and 11 bases separated the two germline ends. This chain's CDR3 is CASSPPRGQETQYF. DNA for the CDR3: TGTGCCAGCAGCCCCCCCAGGGGCCAAGAGACCCAGTACTTC.

This chain uses TRBV3-1 (or the pseudogene TRBV3-2) with TRBJ1-1, with 8 bases aligning to TRBD1. Germline V gene sequence: CDR1 LGHDT, CDR2 YNNKEL (reference sequence). The CDR3 is 15 residues long. J lost 4 bases, V lost 4 bases, and 8 bases had no gene match. The CDR3 loop is CASSRQGALSTEAFF. The DNA for the CDR3 is TGTGCCAGCAGCCGCCAGGGGGCGCTGAGCACTGAAGCTTTCTTT.

This chain uses TRBV7-2 with TRBJ1-5; 10 nucleotides match TRBD1. Per the germline V gene, CDR1 is SGHTA and CDR2 is FQGNSA. The V segment lost 0 bases and the J segment 6 bases; nucleotides outside the gene matches: 14. The CDR3 is 19 residues long. In DNA, the CDR3 is TGTGCCAGCAGCTTAGCGGGACAGGGGAAAATGGCCTGGGGTCAGCCCCAGCATTTT. Encoded protein: CASSLAGQGKMAWGQPQHF.

The chain carries TRBV3-1 (or the pseudogene TRBV3-2) and TRBJ1-1; D perhaps matches TRBD1 (5 bases). CDR1 is LGHDT and CDR2 is YNNKEL in the germline V gene (reference sequence). The CDR3 runs to 15 residues. Deletions cut 4 bases from V and 4 bases from J, with 16 bases between. The CDR3 spells CASSRVGRGFTEAFF. The CDR3, as DNA: TGTGCCAGCAGCCGGGTCGGGAGGGGTTTCACTGAAGCTTTCTTT.

The V and J genes are TRBV14 and TRBJ1-6, with D unclear. The CDR3 loop spans 15 amino acids. V lost 1 base and J 7 bases, leaving 11 bases between the germline ends. Germline lookup yields CDR1 SGHDN and CDR2 FVKESK. The CDR3, as DNA: TGTGCCAGCAGCCAAGTTACCACACCCAATTCACCCCTCCACTTT. This encodes CASSQVTTPNSPLHF.

The V and J genes are TRBV4-3 and TRBJ1-2; TRBD1 matches 8 bases. This CDR3 is built from 15 residues. The junction had 7 bases not matched to a gene; V was cut back by 0 bases and J by 7 bases. Germline CDR1 reads LGHNA; CDR2 reads YSLEER. CDR3 DNA sequence: TGCGCCAGCAGCCAAGAACACCAGGGGGCTACTGGCTACACCTTC. Translated, it gives CASSQEHQGATGYTF.

The chain employs TRBV3-1 (or the pseudogene TRBV3-2) and TRBJ1-6, with D hard to call. The ends were cut back, 8 bases at V and 6 bases at J, with 20 bases in the middle. The CDR3 loop spans 16 amino acids. CDR1 LGHDT and CDR2 YNNKEL come from the germline V gene (reference sequence). As DNA, the CDR3 is TGTGCCAGCGGCCCCTACCTCCGGGTCATTAATTCACCCCTCCACTTT. Translation gives CASGPYLRVINSPLHF.

The chain links TRBV19 to TRBJ1-4; D is undetermined. The CDR3 covers 17 residues. V dropped 5 bases and J dropped 0 bases, with 16 bases sitting between them. Germline values: CDR1 LNHDA, CDR2 SQIVND (reference sequence). DNA of the CDR3: TGTGCCAGTAGTCTTTGGCAGGCTGAAGCAACTAATGAAAAACTGTTTTTT. The encoded protein is CASSLWQAEATNEKLFF. The full variable domain, in which reference TRBV19 and TRBJ1-4 provide the parts outside the CDR3, is DGGITQSPKYLFRKEGQNVTLSCEQNLNHDAMYWYRQDPGQGLRLIYYSQIVNDFQKGDIAEGYSVSREKKESFPLTVTSAQKNPTAFYLCASSLWQAEATNEKLFFGSGTQLSVL.

This clone was seen a handful of times. The CDR3 reads CASSLGGGDSGNTIYF. The CDR3 DNA is TGCGCCAGCAGCTTGGGAGGGGGCGACTCTGGAAACACCATATATTTT. The chain combines TRBV5-1 with TRBJ1-3; 7 nucleotides align to TRBD1. Germline V gives CDR1 SGHRS, CDR2 YFSETQ. This CDR3 has 16 amino acids. J gave up 0 bases and V 0 bases, and 3 bases lay outside the gene matches. Based on the CDR3 plus reference TRBV5-1 and TRBJ1-3, the full variable domain is KAGVTQTPRYLIKTRGQQVTLSCSPISGHRSVSWYQQTPGQGLQFLFEYFSETQRNKGNFPGRFSGRQFSNSRSEMNVSTLELGDSALYLCASSLGGGDSGNTIYFGEGSWLTVV.

The chain has TRBV5-1 and TRBJ2-6; D gene ambiguous. This CDR3 region has 15 residues. Trimming removed 2 bases at V and 0 bases at J, with 6 bases between. Looked up from germline, CDR1 is SGHRS and CDR2 is YFSETQ. CDR3 in amino acids: CASSFVSSGANVLTF. In nucleotides, the CDR3 is TGCGCCAGCAGCTTTGTGAGCTCTGGGGCCAACGTCCTGACTTTC.

The chain joins TRBV7-9 to TRBJ1-6; tentatively, D is TRBD1 (6 bases). CDR1 and CDR2 (germline): SEHNR, FQNEAQ (reference sequence). Trimming pared 2 bases from V and 6 bases from J, leaving 11 bases between. The CDR3 length is 15 residues. The CDR3 region has the DNA TGTGCCAGCAGCTTAACGGGACACGGTAATTCACCCCTCCACTTT. Protein product: CASSLTGHGNSPLHF.

This chain connects TRBV19 to TRBJ1-1; maybe TRBD1 (5 bases). The CDR3 length is 13 residues. Trimming pared 7 bases from V and 6 bases from J, leaving 15 bases between. Per the germline V gene, CDR1 is LNHDA and CDR2 is SQIVND (reference sequence). The DNA for the CDR3 is TGTGCCAGTATTTCCCGGGGGTACGCTGAAGCTTTCTTT. This codes for CASISRGYAEAFF. The full variable domain, its missing parts supplied by reference TRBV19 and TRBJ1-1, is DGGITQSPKYLFRKEGQNVTLSCEQNLNHDAMYWYRQDPGQGLRLIYYSQIVNDFQKGDIAEGYSVSREKKESFPLTVTSAQKNPTAFYLCASISRGYAEAFFGQGTRLTVV.

V and J are TRBV5-6 and TRBJ2-3; TRBD1 agrees at 9 bases. CDR3 size: 14 residues. Germline CDR1 SGHDT, CDR2 YYEEEE. J gave up 4 bases and V 4 bases, and 4 bases lay outside the gene matches. CDR3 DNA: TGTGCCAGCAGCGTCGGACAGGGGTCAGATACGCAGTATTTT. Amino acid sequence: CASSVGQGSDTQYF.

The genes are TRBV12-3 or TRBV12-4 and TRBJ2-7, with D possibly TRBD1 on 5 matching bases. Deletions cut 6 bases from V and 4 bases from J, with 13 bases between. This CDR3 is built from 13 residues. The CDR3, as DNA: TGTGCCAGCAGGACGACAGTGGGTTACGAGCAGTACTTC. This sequence encodes CASRTTVGYEQYF.

The chain links TRBV7-2 to TRBJ2-3, with TRBD2 matching over 8 bases. J was trimmed by 6 bases and V by 6 bases; bases with no gene match: 17. Germline V gene data show CDR1 as SGHTA and CDR2 as FQGNSA. The CDR3 contains 17 residues. The CDR3 is CASRREGVAGQPDTQYF. The CDR3 region has the DNA TGTGCCAGCAGGCGAGAGGGAGTAGCGGGGCAACCCGATACGCAGTATTTT.

The rearrangement joins TRBV11-1 to TRBJ2-5, with D possibly being TRBD2 (5 bases). The CDR3 contains 14 residues. Germline CDR1 is SGHAT and CDR2 is FQDESV (reference sequence). Trimming took off 7 bases at V and 1 base at J, with 13 bases between the two ends. This CDR3 reads CASTPPGIQETQYF. CDR3 nucleotides: TGTGCCAGCACCCCTCCGGGGATCCAAGAGACCCAGTACTTC.

The V gene is TRBV19, the J gene TRBJ1-3; D might be TRBD1 (6 bases). Germline loops: CDR1 LNHDA, CDR2 SQIVND (reference sequence). Between the trimmed V and J ends, which lost 6 bases and 0 bases, there was a span of 9 bases. CDR3 size: 14 residues. The CDR3, as DNA: TGTGCCAGTAGGGACAGAAACTCTGGAAACACCATATATTTT. This translates into CASRDRNSGNTIYF.

The chain employs TRBV30 and TRBJ2-4, with 11 bases aligning to TRBD1. V lost 6 bases to trimming and J lost 7 bases; unmatched junction nucleotides: 8. CDR1 GTSNPN and CDR2 SVGIG come from the germline V gene (reference sequence). The CDR3 is made up of 14 amino acids. CDR3: CACRRTGGQNIQYF. The DNA of the CDR3 is TGTGCCTGCCGACGGACAGGGGGCCAGAACATTCAGTACTTC.

The chain combines TRBV12-3 or TRBV12-4 with TRBJ2-5; the match to TRBD2 covers 7 bases. This CDR3 has 13 residues. V lost 6 bases to trimming and J lost 5 bases; unmatched junction nucleotides: 6. CDR3 sequence: CASSPRRGETQYF. The CDR3 bases are TGTGCCAGCAGCCCTCGGCGGGGGGAGACCCAGTACTTC.

The sample holds one count of this clone. The chain uses TRBV5-1 and TRBJ2-1; 7 bases agree with TRBD1. This CDR3 region has 15 residues. V shed 2 bases and J 7 bases; nucleotides not matched to a gene: 9. The V gene's germline CDR1 is SGHRS and CDR2 YFSETQ. The CDR3 DNA reads as TGCGCCAGCAGCTTTTCCAGGGGGTCGAGGAATGAGCAGTTCTTC. Translation gives CASSFSRGSRNEQFF.

The J gene is TRBJ1-2, the V gene TRBV5-6, with D perhaps matching TRBD1 (6 bases). The CDR3 covers 12 residues. V lost 5 bases to trimming and J lost 4 bases, with 9 bases between them. The germline V gene encodes CDR1 SGHDT and CDR2 YYEEEE. In DNA form, the CDR3 reads TGTGCCAGCAGAGAACAGGGCTATGGCTACACCTTC. This codes for CASREQGYGYTF.

This clone was detected once. J is TRBJ2-2 and V is TRBV11-3; 8 bases map to TRBD2. Germline-derived CDR1 and CDR2 are SGHNT and YENEEA. The CDR3 is 15 residues long. The trim removed 8 bases at V and 8 bases at J, leaving 13 bases unmatched. This CDR3 is CASGPGLGTLGELFF. In DNA form, the CDR3 reads TGTGCCAGCGGGCCGGGACTAGGAACTTTAGGGGAGCTGTTTTTT. The full variable domain, rest sourced from reference TRBV11-3 and TRBJ2-2, is EAGVVQSPRYKIIEKKQPVAFWCNPISGHNTLYWYLQNLGQGPELLIRYENEEAVDDSQLPKDRFSAERLKGVDSTLKIQPAELGDSAVYLCASGPGLGTLGELFFGEGSRLTVL.

This clone has a single count. The chain links TRBV9 to TRBJ2-1, with 13 bases lining up with TRBD2. After removal of 3 bases from V and 8 bases from J, the junction contained 5 bases not matched to a gene. From germline, CDR1 is SGDLS and CDR2 YYNGEE. This CDR3 is built from 15 residues. The CDR3 loop is CASSDTSGGDHEQFF. In DNA form, the CDR3 reads TGTGCCAGCAGCGACACTAGCGGGGGGGATCATGAGCAGTTCTTC.

The rearrangement links TRBV19 to TRBJ2-7; 11 bases map to TRBD1. Germline CDR1 and CDR2: LNHDA and SQIVND (reference sequence). With 10 bases clipped from V and 2 bases from J, the junction kept 4 bases outside the gene matches. The CDR3 runs to 13 residues. DNA for the CDR3: TGTGCCACTTGGACAGGGGGCACCTACGAGCAGTACTTC. Translation: CATWTGGTYEQYF.